This TCR beta chain appears in the sequencing data of a study of early T cells in non-severe SARS-CoV-2 infection. About the research overall: With bulk RNA from unsorted whole blood as input, sequencing yielded unpaired chains. Whole-study results and caveats: Missing private and CD4 specificities, VDJdb matching favored anti-spike CD8 responses.

The ends were cut back, 6 bases at V and 0 bases at J, with 9 bases in the middle. This CDR3 has 14 amino acids. In germline, CDR1 is LNHNV, CDR2 YYDKDF (reference sequence). Molecules of cDNA were individually given unique molecular identifiers that were attached to them. Using its own MiXCR run on the 5' RACE reads, TCRdb lists one record per CDR3 protein. The data show some 80,000 distinct CDR3 sequences, with around 12% seen just once and 15% to 19% held by the top ten. About this clonotype: Its antigen is unknown.

The gene calls are TRBV15 and TRBJ2-1, with a possible D match to TRBD1 (6 bases). The sequencing used whole blood, collected at baseline. The TCR sequence derives from an adult who was a healthcare worker with PCR-confirmed SARS-CoV-2 infection or an uninfected control (not recorded which). The donor label of this sample is uncertain. CDR3 DNA: TGTGCCACCAGAGGGGGTACCTCCTACAATGAGCAGTTCTTC. Its protein is CATRGGTSYNEQFF. The entire variable domain, with the rest obtained from reference TRBV15 and TRBJ2-1, is as follows: DAMVIQNPRYQVTQFGKPVTLSCSQTLNHNVMYWYQQKSSQAPKLLFHYYDKDFNNEADTPDNFQSRRPNTSFCFLDIRSPGLGDTAMYLCATRGGTSYNEQFFGPGTRLTVL.